Sequencing of this T cell receptor (beta chain) was carried out in a study of low-dose radiotherapy and immunotherapy resistance in tumors. Study overall: Cohort 1 got 0.5 Gy per fraction every 2 weeks, 6.5 Gy in total.

The time point here: after trial treatment. Regarding treatment: LDRT plus nivolumab, ipilimumab, low-dose cyclophosphamide and aspirin (RACIN trial). This clonotype was recorded at least ten times. Alpha and beta chains were covered, as first-strand cDNA relied on TRAV- and TRBV-specific primers. Over approximately 20 PCR cycles, TCRs were amplified from a constant-region primer and V-primer adapter. TCRdb reprocessed the reads with MiXCR, giving one entry per CDR3 protein. The sample lists more than 90,000 distinct CDR3 sequences; less than 25% were seen once. This CDR3 spans 15 amino acids. Trimming pared 1 base from V and 4 bases from J, leaving 16 bases between. Germline CDR1 is DFQATT and CDR2 is SNEGSKA (reference sequence).

This material consisted of PBMCs, taken after low-dose radiotherapy plus immunotherapy. This TCR was sampled from a male donor with prostate cancer. V and J are TRBV20-1 and TRBJ1-1; the D is unclear. In DNA form, the CDR3 reads TGCAGTGCTAGAGGTCGTTTGACCGTTCGCACTGAAGCTTTCTTT. This translates into CSARGRLTVRTEAFF.